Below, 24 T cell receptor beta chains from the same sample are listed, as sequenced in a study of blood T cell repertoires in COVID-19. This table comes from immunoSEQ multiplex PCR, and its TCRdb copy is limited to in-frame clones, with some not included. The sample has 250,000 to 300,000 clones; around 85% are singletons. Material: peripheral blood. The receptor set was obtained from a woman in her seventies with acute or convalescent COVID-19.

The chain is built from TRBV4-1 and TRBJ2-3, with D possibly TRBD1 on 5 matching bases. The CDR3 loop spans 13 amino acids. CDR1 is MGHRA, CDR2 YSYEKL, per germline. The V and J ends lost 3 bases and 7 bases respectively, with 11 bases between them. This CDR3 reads CASSQAGINTQYF. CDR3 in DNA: TGCGCCAGCAGCCAGGCAGGGATTAATACGCAGTATTTT.

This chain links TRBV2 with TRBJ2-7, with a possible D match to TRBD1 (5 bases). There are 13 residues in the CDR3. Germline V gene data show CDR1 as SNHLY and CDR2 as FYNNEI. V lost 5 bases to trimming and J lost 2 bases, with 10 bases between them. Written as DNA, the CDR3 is TGTGCCAGCAGTAGGCAGGGTCCCTACGAGCAGTACTTC. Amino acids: CASSRQGPYEQYF.

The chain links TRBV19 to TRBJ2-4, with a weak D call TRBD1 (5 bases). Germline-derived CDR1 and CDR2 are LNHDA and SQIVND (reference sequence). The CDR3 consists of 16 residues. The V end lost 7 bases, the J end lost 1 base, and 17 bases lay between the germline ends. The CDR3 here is CASTGARAGAKNIQYF. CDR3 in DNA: TGTGCCAGTACTGGGGCCAGGGCTGGGGCCAAAAACATTCAGTACTTC.

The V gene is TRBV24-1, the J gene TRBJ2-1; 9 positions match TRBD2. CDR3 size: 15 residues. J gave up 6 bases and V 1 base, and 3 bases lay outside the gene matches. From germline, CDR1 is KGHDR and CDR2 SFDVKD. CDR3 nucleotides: TGTGCCACCAGTGATTTCCCGCGGGGGGGCAATGAGCAGTTCTTC. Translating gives CATSDFPRGGNEQFF.

CDR3 residues: CASSMARVRDTEAFF. The CDR3 bases are TGTGCCAGTAGTATGGCCAGGGTGCGAGACACTGAAGCTTTCTTT. The chain links TRBV19 to TRBJ1-1; TRBD1 is a possible D gene (5 bases). V lost 3 bases, J lost 3 bases, and 14 bases lay in between. Germline-derived CDR1 and CDR2 are LNHDA and SQIVND (reference sequence). The CDR3 has 15 residues.

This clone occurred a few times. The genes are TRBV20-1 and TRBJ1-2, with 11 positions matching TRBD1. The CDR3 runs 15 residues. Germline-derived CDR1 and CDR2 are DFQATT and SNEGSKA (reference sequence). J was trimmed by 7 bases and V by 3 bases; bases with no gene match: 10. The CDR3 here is CSASALTGTGGGYTF. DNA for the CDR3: TGCAGTGCTAGTGCACTCACCGGGACAGGGGGTGGCTACACCTTC.

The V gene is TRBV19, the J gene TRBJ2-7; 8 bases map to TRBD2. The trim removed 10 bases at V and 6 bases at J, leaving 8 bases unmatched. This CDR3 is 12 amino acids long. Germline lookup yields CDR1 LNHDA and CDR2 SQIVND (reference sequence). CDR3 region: CATSGLAAEQYF. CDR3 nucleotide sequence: TGTGCCACCAGCGGACTAGCCGCCGAGCAGTACTTC.

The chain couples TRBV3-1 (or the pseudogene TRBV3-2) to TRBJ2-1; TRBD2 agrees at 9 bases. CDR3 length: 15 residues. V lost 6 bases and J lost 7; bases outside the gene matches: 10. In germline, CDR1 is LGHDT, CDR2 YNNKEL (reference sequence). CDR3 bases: TGTGCCAGCAGGGCGCGGGGGGGCCCGTTAAATGAGCAGTTCTTC. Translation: CASRARGGPLNEQFF.

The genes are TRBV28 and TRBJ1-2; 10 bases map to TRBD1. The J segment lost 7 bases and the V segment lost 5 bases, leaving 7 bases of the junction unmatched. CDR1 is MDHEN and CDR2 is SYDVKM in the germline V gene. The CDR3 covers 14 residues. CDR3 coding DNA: TGTGCCAGCAGTGTGGGACAGGGGCTTTTTGGCTACACCTTC. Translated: CASSVGQGLFGYTF.

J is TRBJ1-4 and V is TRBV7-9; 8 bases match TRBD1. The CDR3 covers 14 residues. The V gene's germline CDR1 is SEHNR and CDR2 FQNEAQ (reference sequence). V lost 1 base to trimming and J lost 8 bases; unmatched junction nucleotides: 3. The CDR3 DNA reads TGTGCCAGCAGCTTAGACAGGGGGGACGAAAAACTGTTTTTT. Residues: CASSLDRGDEKLFF.

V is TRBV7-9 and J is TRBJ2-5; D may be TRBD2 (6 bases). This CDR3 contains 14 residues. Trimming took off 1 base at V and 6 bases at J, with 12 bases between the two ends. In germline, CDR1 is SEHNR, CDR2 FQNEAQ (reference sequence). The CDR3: CASSLGRGMKTQYF. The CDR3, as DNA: TGTGCCAGCAGCTTAGGTCGGGGGATGAAGACCCAGTACTTC.

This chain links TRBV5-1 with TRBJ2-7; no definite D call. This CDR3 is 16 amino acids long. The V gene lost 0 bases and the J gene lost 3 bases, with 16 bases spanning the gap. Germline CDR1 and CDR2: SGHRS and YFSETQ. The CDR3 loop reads CASSLGSESTLYEQYF. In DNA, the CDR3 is TGCGCCAGCAGCTTGGGATCGGAGTCCACTCTCTACGAGCAGTACTTC. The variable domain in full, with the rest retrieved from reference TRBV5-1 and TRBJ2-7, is KAGVTQTPRYLIKTRGQQVTLSCSPISGHRSVSWYQQTPGQGLQFLFEYFSETQRNKGNFPGRFSGRQFSNSRSEMNVSTLELGDSALYLCASSLGSESTLYEQYFGPGTRLTVT.

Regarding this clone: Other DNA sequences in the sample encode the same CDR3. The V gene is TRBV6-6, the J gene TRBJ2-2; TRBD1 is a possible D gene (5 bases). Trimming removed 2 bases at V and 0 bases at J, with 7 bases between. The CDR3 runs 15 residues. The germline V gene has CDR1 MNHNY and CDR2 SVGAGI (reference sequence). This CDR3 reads CASSYGASNTGELFF. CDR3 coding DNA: TGTGCCAGCAGTTACGGGGCCTCGAACACCGGGGAGCTGTTTTTT.

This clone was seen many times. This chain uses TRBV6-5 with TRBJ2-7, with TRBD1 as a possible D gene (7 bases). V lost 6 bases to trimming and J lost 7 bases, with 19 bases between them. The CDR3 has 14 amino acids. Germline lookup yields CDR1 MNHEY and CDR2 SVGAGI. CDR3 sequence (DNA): TGTGCCAGCAGGTCAGGGGGGCCCCGAGGAGAGCAGTACTTC. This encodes CASRSGGPRGEQYF.

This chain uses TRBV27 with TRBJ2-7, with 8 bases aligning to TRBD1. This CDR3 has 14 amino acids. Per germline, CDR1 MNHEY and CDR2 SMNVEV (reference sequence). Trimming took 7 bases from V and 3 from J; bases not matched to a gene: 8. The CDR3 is CASNLDRVNYEQYF. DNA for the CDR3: TGTGCCAGCAACCTGGACAGGGTAAACTACGAGCAGTACTTC.

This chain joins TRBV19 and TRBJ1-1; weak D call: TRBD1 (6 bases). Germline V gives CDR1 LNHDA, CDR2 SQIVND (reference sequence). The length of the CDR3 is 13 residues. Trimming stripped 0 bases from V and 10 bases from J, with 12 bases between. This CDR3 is CASSIDRRGRAFF. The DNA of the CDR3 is TGTGCCAGTAGTATAGATCGTAGGGGGAGAGCTTTCTTT.

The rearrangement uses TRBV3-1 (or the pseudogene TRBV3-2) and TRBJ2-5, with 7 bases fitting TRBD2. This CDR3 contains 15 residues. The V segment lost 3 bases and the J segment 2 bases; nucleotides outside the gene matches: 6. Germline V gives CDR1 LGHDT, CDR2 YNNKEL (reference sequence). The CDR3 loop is CASSQRGNKQETQYF. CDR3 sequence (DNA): TGTGCCAGCAGCCAGCGGGGGAACAAACAAGAGACCCAGTACTTC.

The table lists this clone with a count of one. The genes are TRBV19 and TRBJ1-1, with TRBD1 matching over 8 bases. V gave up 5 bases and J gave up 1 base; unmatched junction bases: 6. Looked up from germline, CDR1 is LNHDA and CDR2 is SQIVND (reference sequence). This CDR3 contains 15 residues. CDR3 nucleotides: TGTGCCAGTAGTTTCCTGACAGGGGCGAACACTGAAGCTTTCTTT. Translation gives CASSFLTGANTEAFF. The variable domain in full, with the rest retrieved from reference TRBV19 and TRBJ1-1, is DGGITQSPKYLFRKEGQNVTLSCEQNLNHDAMYWYRQDPGQGLRLIYYSQIVNDFQKGDIAEGYSVSREKKESFPLTVTSAQKNPTAFYLCASSFLTGANTEAFFGQGTRLTVV.

As DNA, the CDR3 is TGTGCCAGCAGCCACGGACCCGCGGGGTTAACTGAAGCTTTCTTT. Its protein product is CASSHGPAGLTEAFF. V is TRBV5-5 and J is TRBJ1-1; D gene uncertain. The germline V gene has CDR1 SGHKS and CDR2 YYEKEE (reference sequence). The CDR3 runs 15 residues. Trimming removed 4 bases from V and 5 bases from J, with 18 bases in between.

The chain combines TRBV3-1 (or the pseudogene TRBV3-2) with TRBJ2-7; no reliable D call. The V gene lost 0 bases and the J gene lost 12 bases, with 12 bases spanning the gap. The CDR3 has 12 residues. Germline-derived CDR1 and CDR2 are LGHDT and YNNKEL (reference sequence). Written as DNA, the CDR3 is TGTGCCAGCAGCCAAGATGCCCAGGTTTGGTACTTC. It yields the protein CASSQDAQVWYF.

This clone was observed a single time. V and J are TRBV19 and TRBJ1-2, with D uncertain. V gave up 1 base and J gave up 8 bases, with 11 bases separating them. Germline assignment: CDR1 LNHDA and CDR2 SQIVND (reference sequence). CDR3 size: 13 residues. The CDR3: CASSIVSGGGYTF. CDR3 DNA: TGTGCCAGTAGTATAGTATCGGGAGGCGGCTACACCTTC.

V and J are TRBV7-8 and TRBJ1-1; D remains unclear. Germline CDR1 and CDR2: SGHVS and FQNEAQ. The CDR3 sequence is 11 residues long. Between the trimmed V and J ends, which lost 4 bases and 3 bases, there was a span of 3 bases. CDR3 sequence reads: CASSSDTEAFF. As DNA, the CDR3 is TGTGCCAGCAGCTCGGACACTGAAGCTTTCTTT. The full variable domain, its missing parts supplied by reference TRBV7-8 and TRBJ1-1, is GAGVSQSPRYKVAKRGQDVALRCDPISGHVSLFWYQQALGQGPEFLTYFQNEAQLDKSGLPSDRFFAERPEGSVSTLKIQRTQQEDSAVYLCASSSDTEAFFGQGTRLTVV.

The CDR3 here is CASSPGSAANYGYTF. CDR3 coding DNA: TGCGCCAGCAGCCCCGGTTCGGCGGCTAACTATGGCTACACCTTC. The V and J genes are TRBV5-1 and TRBJ1-2; D gene ambiguous. The germline V gene encodes CDR1 SGHRS and CDR2 YFSETQ. V dropped 4 bases and J dropped 0 bases, with 13 bases sitting between them. This CDR3 region has 15 residues.

The CDR3 region has the DNA TGTGCCAGCAGTGAAAGGACAGGGGGCGTTACCCTAAATGAAAAACTGTTTTTT. It is translated as CASSERTGGVTLNEKLFF. V is TRBV6-1 and J is TRBJ1-4; 11 nucleotides line up with TRBD1. The ends lost 2 bases at V and 5 bases at J; junction bases unmatched: 10. The CDR3 is 18 amino acids. CDR1 MNHNS and CDR2 SASEGT come from the germline V gene.